This T cell receptor beta chain was captured by sequencing in a study of neoadjuvant nivolumab and ipilimumab in lung cancer (dated by TCRdb to the early 2020s). In the study overall: Intravenous nivolumab was dosed at 3 mg/kg on days 1, 15 and 29, and in the combination arm ipilimumab 1 mg/kg was added on day 1 only. The major pathologic response (MPR) rate in the intention-to-treat population in each study arm was designated as the primary trial endpoint. Matched pretherapy and resected tumor pairs were analyzed from seven patients, of whom four had been treated with nivolumab and three with nivolumab plus ipilimumab. The study compared TCR repertoires in pretherapy (baseline) peripheral blood with TCR repertoires in tumors resected at surgery after neoadjuvant immune checkpoint blockade. Of the approximately 46 patients with operable NSCLC treated in the trial, approximately 23 were randomized to nivolumab monotherapy and 21 to nivolumab plus ipilimumab. Study-level results and caveats: Richness in tumors resected after neoadjuvant therapy showed a positive correlation with pretherapy blood TCR richness (Spearman R ≈ 0.78). A small number of samples underwent TCR sequencing. No significant correlation was found between TCR clonality and pathologic tumor regression, and only one major-pathologic-response sample was available for the clonality analysis. Compared with tumor-adjacent uninvolved lung, resected tumors had greater TCR richness and clonality, and increases showed up in more of the dual-therapy-treated tumors. From pretherapy to surgery, tumor T-cell richness and clonality increased in three of three dual-therapy tumors but in only two of four nivolumab-treated tumors.

This clone was seen just once. There is no known antigen for this receptor. Base qualities were left out, and no much larger clone turns up one base away. CDR1 and CDR2 are drawn from the germline V gene: MGHRA, YSYEKL. V is shortened by 5 bases, J by 9 bases, and the region joining them spans 17 bases. There are 14 amino acids in the CDR3, from cysteine to phenylalanine inclusive. Kept here is only the CDR3 DNA, which spans 42 bases and is read in frame from base 1. Library generation was performed with the immunoSEQ multiplex PCR assay. On the study's bioinformatics: Repertoires were summarized by richness and clonality, and significantly expanded and contracted clones were identified between pre- and post-therapy samples. The table comes from immuneACCESS by way of TCRdb, which keeps in-frame sequences with V and J called. Part of the clones is missing from these tables; in studies checked, under half for an unresolved V gene and the rest for unknown reasons. V, J and clone size are those of that table, while D and trimming were read from the DNA. The sample has 6,500 to 8,500 clones on record, more than 70% of them singletons. Clones ranked in the top ten supply 6.8% of the sample.

The time point label corresponds to: at surgical resection after neoadjuvant nivolumab +/- ipilimumab. Samples came from the phase 2 randomized NEOSTAR trial, which tested neoadjuvant nivolumab or nivolumab plus ipilimumab followed by surgery in operable NSCLC. This sample comprised tumor tissue, obtained after neoadjuvant nivolumab, alone or with ipilimumab, at or shortly before surgery. The sequence was obtained from an adult with non-small cell lung cancer. Here the chain combines TRBV4-1 and TRBJ2-1; TRBD2 could be the D gene, as 7 bases match. The bases read TGCGCCAGCAGCGGGGGGGCCATCATCCCTGAGCAGTTCTTC. Its amino acids are CASSGGAIIPEQFF.